The 2 T cell receptor beta chains in this list originate from one sample, sequenced in a study of T cell responses to AZD1222 COVID-19 vaccine. Assay: immunoSEQ multiplex PCR; the TCRdb copy retains only in-frame clones and omits some. Of under 150,000 clones detected, about 94% appear once; the ten largest clones hold about 1%. The sample here was peripheral blood, taken on day 0 of AZD1222 vaccination. These receptors came from an adult in good health.

The J gene is TRBJ1-2, the V gene TRBV19, with D hard to call. The V gene's germline CDR1 is LNHDA and CDR2 SQIVND (reference sequence). Between the trimmed V and J ends, which lost 4 bases and 1 base, there was a span of 10 bases. The CDR3 is 14 residues long. CDR3 in amino acids: CASSREGVNYGYTF. Here the CDR3 DNA reads TGTGCCAGTAGTAGGGAGGGAGTTAACTATGGCTACACCTTC.

This rearrangement joins TRBV5-1 to TRBJ2-3; D not resolved. There are 13 residues in the CDR3. V lost 3 bases and J 5 bases, leaving 10 bases between the germline ends. CDR1 is SGHRS, CDR2 YFSETQ, per germline. The CDR3 spells CASSSRAVDTQYF. The DNA of the CDR3 is TGCGCCAGCAGCTCCCGGGCCGTAGATACGCAGTATTTT. The variable domain in full, completed from reference TRBV5-1 and TRBJ2-3, reads KAGVTQTPRYLIKTRGQQVTLSCSPISGHRSVSWYQQTPGQGLQFLFEYFSETQRNKGNFPGRFSGRQFSNSRSEMNVSTLELGDSALYLCASSSRAVDTQYFGPGTRLTVL.